The clone carrying this TCR beta chain was detected only a few times. The antigen remains unidentified. The entry originates in a study of cytomegalovirus exposure and HLA in healthy donors. Turning to the study itself: The 110 million or so unique TCR beta sequences, from about 190 million T cells, were found by an earlier analysis.

PCR amplification relied on 60 Vbeta primers (plus 13 Jbeta primers). Only in-frame clones appear in the TCRdb table, and some are missing; sequencing was by immunoSEQ multiplex PCR. Among roughly 250,000 clones, approximately 84% were seen once, and the ten largest hold approximately 2%. The CDR3 spans 16 residues. Looked up from germline, CDR1 is SEHNR and CDR2 is FQNEAQ (reference sequence). V was shortened by 1 base and J by 5 bases, with 15 bases between the two germline ends. Study outcomes and limitations: A list of 164 TCR beta chains associated with cytomegalovirus was given. Specific recognition of CMV antigens was confirmed in vitro for a few chains (all CMV-associated).

The source is a middle-aged woman in good health and CMV-seropositive. Specimen: PBMCs. J is TRBJ2-1 and V is TRBV7-9; D remains ambiguous. CDR3 DNA sequence: TGTGCCAGCAGCTTAGGTGACTCCCTAACCGACAATGAGCAGTTCTTC. It codes for CASSLGDSLTDNEQFF. Based on the CDR3 plus reference TRBV7-9 and TRBJ2-1, the full variable domain is DTGVSQNPRHKITKRGQNVTFRCDPISEHNRLYWYRQTLGQGPEFLTYFQNEAQLEKSRLLSDRFSAERPKGSFSTLEIQRTEQGDSAMYLCASSLGDSLTDNEQFFGPGTRLTVL.